What follows is one TCR beta chain and its context. CDR1 SGHVS and CDR2 FQNEAQ come from the germline V gene. The CDR3 spans 18 residues. Trimming removed 2 bases at V and 4 bases at J, with 18 bases between. Produced via immunoSEQ multiplex PCR; TCRdb's table is partial and in-frame only. Of 150,000 to 200,000 clones listed, approximately 85% are singletons. The sample is drawn from a study of blood T cell repertoires in COVID-19. Sequenced sample: PBMCs or T cells enriched from blood (not recorded which). This TCR was recovered from a woman younger than 30 who had recovered from COVID-19. The chain has TRBV7-8 and TRBJ2-6, with D possibly matching TRBD2 (5 bases). The CDR3 protein is CASSLKVSGAAGANVLTF. CDR3 nucleotide sequence: TGTGCCAGCAGCTTAAAGGTTTCAGGAGCGGCAGGGGCCAACGTCCTGACTTTC.